One sample yielded the 17 T cell receptor beta chains listed below, sequenced in a study of blood T cell repertoires in COVID-19. Clones were sequenced by immunoSEQ multiplex PCR, and TCRdb holds only the in-frame ones, with some missing. The profile covers some 120,000 clones, with under 85% appearing a single time and 12% taken by the ten largest. The sample consisted of peripheral blood. Receptor source: a woman in her sixties or seventies with acute or convalescent COVID-19.

V and J are TRBV2 and TRBJ1-6; D ambiguous. CDR1 is SNHLY and CDR2 is FYNNEI in the germline V gene. Trimming removed 4 bases from V and 5 bases from J, with 12 bases in between. CDR3 size: 15 residues. The chain's CDR3 is CASSANYPNNSPLHF. The CDR3 DNA sequence: TGTGCCAGCAGTGCGAACTATCCGAATAATTCACCCCTCCACTTT.

The chain combines TRBV5-8 with TRBJ2-7, with a weak D call TRBD1 (6 bases). CDR3 length equals 15 residues. Germline CDR1 SGHTS, CDR2 YDEGEE. Trimming shortened V by 4 bases and J by 2 bases, and 16 bases separated the two germline ends. In DNA, the CDR3 is TGTGCCAGCAGCCTAACAATTGACAGGACCTACGAGCAGTACGTC. Its translation is CASSLTIDRTYEQYV.

The CDR3 region is CASSWDWSEKLFF. As DNA, the CDR3 is TGTGCCAGCAGCTGGGACTGGAGTGAAAAACTGTTTTTT. The chain combines TRBV5-6 with TRBJ1-4; D might be TRBD1 (5 bases). The V end lost 3 bases, the J end lost 7 bases, and 10 bases lay between the germline ends. The CDR3 is 13 amino acids. Germline assignment: CDR1 SGHDT and CDR2 YYEEEE.

This clone was observed a few times. The chain employs TRBV9 and TRBJ1-4; 8 positions match TRBD1. V was pared by 4 bases and J by 0 bases, with 8 bases of the junction left unmatched. The CDR3 contains 17 residues. Per germline, CDR1 SGDLS and CDR2 YYNGEE. The CDR3 region has the DNA TGTGCCAGCAGCCCGCCGGGACAGGCGGCAACTAATGAAAAACTGTTTTTT. Translation gives CASSPPGQAATNEKLFF.

This chain uses TRBV15 with TRBJ2-3, with a weak D call TRBD2 (5 bases). V lost 1 base to trimming and J lost 2 bases, with 7 bases between them. Germline CDR1 LNHNV, CDR2 YYDKDF (reference sequence). This CDR3 is built from 14 residues. The CDR3 nucleotides are TGTGCCACCAGCAGAGTGAGGGCCACAGATACGCAGTATTTT. It translates to CATSRVRATDTQYF. The variable domain in full, completed from reference TRBV15 and TRBJ2-3, reads DAMVIQNPRYQVTQFGKPVTLSCSQTLNHNVMYWYQQKSSQAPKLLFHYYDKDFNNEADTPDNFQSRRPNTSFCFLDIRSPGLGDTAMYLCATSRVRATDTQYFGPGTRLTVL.

This clone was detected only a few times. The chain combines TRBV27 with TRBJ2-3; weak D call: TRBD1 (8 bases). With 6 bases removed from V and 3 bases from J, the gap between germline ends came to 13 bases. Germline V gives CDR1 MNHEY, CDR2 SMNVEV (reference sequence). The CDR3 totals 14 residues. The CDR3 sequence: CASSDRGGTDTQYF. The CDR3 DNA is TGTGCCAGCAGCGACAGGGGAGGGACAGATACGCAGTATTTT.

The chain is built from TRBV3-1 (or the pseudogene TRBV3-2) and TRBJ1-1; D possibly corresponds to TRBD1 (5 bases). CDR1 and CDR2 from the germline V gene are LGHDT and YNNKEL (reference sequence). The CDR3 sequence is 14 residues long. Trimming removed 5 bases from V and 6 bases from J, with 16 bases in between. CDR3 sequence reads: CASSVPGFGAEAFF. In DNA form, the CDR3 reads TGTGCCAGCAGCGTACCAGGGTTTGGCGCTGAAGCTTTCTTT.

DNA of the CDR3: TGTGCCAGCAGTTCAGGGTTTAACTATGGCTACACCTTC. Protein: CASSSGFNYGYTF. This rearrangement joins TRBV12-3 or TRBV12-4 to TRBJ1-2; TRBD1 might be the D (5 bases). This CDR3 region has 13 residues. V dropped 4 bases and J dropped 1 base, with 7 bases sitting between them.

This clone was counted a single time. The J gene is TRBJ1-1, the V gene TRBV10-3, with TRBD1 matching 9 bases. Unmatched junction bases numbered 1, after V lost 4 bases and J lost 1 base. Germline CDR1 reads ENHRY; CDR2 reads SYGVKD. The CDR3 runs 14 residues. CDR3 coding DNA: TGTGCCATCAGTGGGGGACAGGGGAACACTGAAGCTTTCTTT. This sequence encodes CAISGGQGNTEAFF.

The CDR3 DNA reads as TGTGCCAGCAGGAGGGGACTAGCGGGGGCCACAGATACGCAGTATTTT. Protein product: CASRRGLAGATDTQYF. V usage is TRBV7-3 and J usage is TRBJ2-3; the match to TRBD2 covers 14 bases. Trimming cost V 6 bases and J 2 bases; bases outside gene matches: 4. The CDR3 extends over 16 amino acids. The germline gives CDR1 SGHTA, CDR2 FQGTGA.

V is TRBV7-2 and J is TRBJ1-1; D perhaps matches TRBD1 (5 bases). The V gene lost 5 bases and the J gene lost 6 bases, with 16 bases spanning the gap. The CDR3 spans 14 residues. The germline V gene has CDR1 SGHTA and CDR2 FQGNSA. The CDR3 DNA reads as TGTGCCAGCAGCAAATTTATCACAGGCCCTGAAGCTTTCTTT. Translation gives CASSKFITGPEAFF.

The chain employs TRBV19 and TRBJ1-2, with 8 bases identical to TRBD1. Germline CDR1 reads LNHDA; CDR2 reads SQIVND (reference sequence). The CDR3 contains 14 residues. Trimming cost V 2 bases and J 5 bases; bases outside gene matches: 4. In DNA, the CDR3 is TGTGCCAGTAGTATAAGGACAGGGATTTATGGCTACACCTTC. Encoded protein: CASSIRTGIYGYTF.

The rearrangement uses TRBV27 and TRBJ2-6; tentative D call: TRBD2 (5 bases). The V and J ends lost 8 bases and 4 bases respectively, with 12 bases between them. The CDR3 runs to 14 residues. Looked up from germline, CDR1 is MNHEY and CDR2 is SMNVEV (reference sequence). CDR3 region: CASREMVGANVLTF. The CDR3 region has the DNA TGTGCCAGCCGGGAAATGGTAGGGGCCAACGTCCTGACTTTC.

V is TRBV2 and J is TRBJ1-1; TRBD1 might be the D (5 bases). The V end lost 6 bases, the J end lost 0 bases, and 14 bases lay between the germline ends. Germline V gene lookup returns CDR1 SNHLY and CDR2 FYNNEI. The CDR3 is 15 residues long. CDR3 sequence: CASSPPAGLNTEAFF. The CDR3, as DNA: TGTGCCAGCAGCCCTCCGGCAGGGCTGAACACTGAAGCTTTCTTT.

The table lists this clone with a few counts. Relative to the germline gene, one junction end is altered; a read error may explain this. CDR3 protein: CASSHHRPTQDF. CDR3 in DNA: TGTGCCAGCAGCCACCACCGACCCACCCAGGATTTT. This chain links TRBV2 with TRBJ1-4; D not certain. The germline V gene encodes CDR1 SNHLY and CDR2 FYNNEI. This CDR3 comprises 12 residues.

CDR3 bases: TGTGCCAGTAGTATTCCGAACAGTAGGAGGAAGTTCTTC. It encodes CASSIPNSRRKFF. V and J are TRBV19 and TRBJ2-1, with a tentative D call TRBD2 (5 bases). The germline V and J ends were trimmed by 3 bases and 14 bases, with 17 bases remaining between them. Germline V CDR1 and CDR2: LNHDA, SQIVND (reference sequence). This CDR3 spans 13 amino acids.

The sample holds one count of this clone. The V and J genes are TRBV27 and TRBJ1-1; 7 nucleotides match TRBD1. Looked up from germline, CDR1 is MNHEY and CDR2 is SMNVEV (reference sequence). The V segment lost 5 bases and the J segment 1 base; nucleotides outside the gene matches: 4. The CDR3 consists of 14 residues. The CDR3 region has the DNA TGTGCCAGCAGTCGGGACAGTTGGAACACTGAAGCTTTCTTT. Translating gives CASSRDSWNTEAFF.